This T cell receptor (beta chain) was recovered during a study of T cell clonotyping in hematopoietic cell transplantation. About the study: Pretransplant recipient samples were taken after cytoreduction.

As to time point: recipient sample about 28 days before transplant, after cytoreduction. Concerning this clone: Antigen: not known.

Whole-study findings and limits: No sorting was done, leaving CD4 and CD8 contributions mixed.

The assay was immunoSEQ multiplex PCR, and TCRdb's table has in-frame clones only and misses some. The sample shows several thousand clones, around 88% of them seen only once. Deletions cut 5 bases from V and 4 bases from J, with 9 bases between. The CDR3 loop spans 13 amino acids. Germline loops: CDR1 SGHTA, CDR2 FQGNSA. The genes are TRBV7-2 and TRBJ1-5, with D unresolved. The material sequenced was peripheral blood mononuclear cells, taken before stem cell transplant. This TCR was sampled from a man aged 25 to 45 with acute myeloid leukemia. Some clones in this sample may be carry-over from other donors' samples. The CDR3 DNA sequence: TGTGCCAGCAGCCCCCACAGTAATCAGCCCCAGCATTTT. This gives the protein CASSPHSNQPQHF.